This entry lists 14 T cell receptor beta chains sequenced from one sample in a study of monozygotic twins with cystic fibrosis. Sequenced by immunoSEQ multiplex PCR; TCRdb stores in-frame clones only, minus some. The sample contains fewer than 20,000 clones, 75% to 95% of which appear only once. Specimen: blood. Receptors originate from a girl aged 2-10 years with cystic fibrosis.

CDR3 nucleotide sequence: TGTGCTAGTGGCCGCGGCCCGGGACAGGGATCAAGCTTGGCCAATCAGCCCCAGCATTTT. Translating gives CASGRGPGQGSSLANQPQHF. V usage is TRBV12-5 and J usage is TRBJ1-5; TRBD1 matches at 9 bases. This CDR3 comprises 20 residues. Germline CDR1 and CDR2: LGHNT and FRNRAP. V was pared by 6 bases and J by 3 bases, with 21 bases of the junction left unmatched.

J is TRBJ2-2 and V is TRBV6-1; 7 positions agree with TRBD1. The CDR3 is made up of 15 amino acids. J was trimmed by 1 base and V by 6 bases; bases with no gene match: 5. Germline V gene lookup returns CDR1 MNHNS and CDR2 SASEGT. This CDR3 is CASSGQVLNTGELFF. CDR3 coding DNA: TGTGCCAGCAGCGGACAGGTCCTGAACACCGGGGAGCTGTTTTTT.

The chain has TRBV4-1 and TRBJ1-4; a possible D gene is TRBD1 (6 bases). Germline V gene sequence: CDR1 MGHRA, CDR2 YSYEKL. The ends were cut back, 3 bases at V and 0 bases at J, with 11 bases in the middle. CDR3 length: 16 amino acids. The CDR3 DNA sequence: TGCGCCAGCAGCCAGGGACATCAAGCAACTAATGAAAAACTGTTTTTT. Translation: CASSQGHQATNEKLFF.

The V gene is TRBV5-4, the J gene TRBJ1-1; D is unclear. Germline CDR1 reads SGHNT; CDR2 reads YYREEE (reference sequence). V was shortened by 4 bases and J by 1 base, with 11 bases between the two germline ends. This CDR3 is 14 amino acids long. The CDR3 loop is CASSPLGENTEAFF. The CDR3 DNA is TGTGCCAGCAGCCCCCTCGGCGAGAACACTGAAGCTTTCTTT. Together with reference TRBV5-4 and TRBJ1-1, the CDR3 gives the full variable domain: ETGVTQSPTHLIKTRGQQVTLRCSSQSGHNTVSWYQQALGQGPQFIFQYYREEENGRGNFPPRFSGLQFPNYSSELNVNALELDDSALYLCASSPLGENTEAFFGQGTRLTVV.

The chain joins TRBV28 to TRBJ2-5, with D uncertain. From germline, CDR1 is MDHEN and CDR2 SYDVKM. The ends were cut back, 3 bases at V and 3 bases at J, with 2 bases in the middle. The CDR3 extends over 11 amino acids. CDR3 protein: CASSFEETQYF. The CDR3 DNA follows: TGTGCCAGCAGTTTTGAAGAGACCCAGTACTTC.

This chain uses TRBV5-4 with TRBJ2-3; D unresolved. Germline V gives CDR1 SGHNT, CDR2 YYREEE (reference sequence). Trimming left V 4 bases short and J 2 bases short, with 14 bases between. There are 15 residues in the CDR3. The CDR3 loop reads CASSGSGVPTDTQYF. As DNA, the CDR3 is TGTGCCAGCAGCGGATCTGGGGTACCCACAGATACGCAGTATTTT.

The CDR3: CASSPRGRGRKLFF. The CDR3 DNA sequence: TGTGCCAGCAGCCCCAGGGGGCGCGGGAGAAAACTGTTTTTT. V gene TRBV6-6 combines with J gene TRBJ1-4, with TRBD1 identical over 8 bases. This CDR3 has 14 residues. J lost 10 bases, V lost 6 bases, and 10 bases had no gene match. Germline V lookup: CDR1 MNHNY, CDR2 SVGAGI (reference sequence).

The chain employs TRBV7-2 and TRBJ2-3; 7 positions agree with TRBD2. This CDR3 is 16 amino acids long. V shed 5 bases, J shed 2 bases, and the junction held 10 bases outside the gene matches. Germline V gene lookup returns CDR1 SGHTA and CDR2 FQGNSA. The CDR3 region has the DNA TGTGCCAGCAGCATCCAGACTAGCTCCTTCACAGATACGCAGTATTTT. Encoded protein: CASSIQTSSFTDTQYF.

This clone was recorded only once. The V and J genes are TRBV6-1 and TRBJ1-5; D not certain. Germline assignment: CDR1 MNHNS and CDR2 SASEGT. The CDR3 sequence is 15 residues long. V gave up 6 bases and J gave up 0 bases, with 12 bases separating them. DNA for the CDR3: TGTGCCAGCAGGCGGGAGCTCTATAGCAATCAGCCCCAGCATTTT. The encoded protein is CASRRELYSNQPQHF.

This chain uses TRBV4-1 with TRBJ1-1; TRBD1 aligns across 8 bases. The CDR3 consists of 15 residues. The V gene's germline CDR1 is MGHRA and CDR2 YSYEKL. V was clipped by 4 bases and J by 6 bases; unmatched bases: 10. For the CDR3, the DNA is TGCGCCAGCAGCCCGGACAGGGCGCGAGGGGCTGAAGCTTTCTTT. This gives the protein CASSPDRARGAEAFF.

The chain employs TRBV7-9 and TRBJ1-2; tentative D call: TRBD1 (5 bases). Germline CDR1 is SEHNR and CDR2 is FQNEAQ (reference sequence). Trimming took 0 bases from V and 2 from J, leaving 10 bases between them. This CDR3 is 15 amino acids long. In nucleotides, the CDR3 is TGTGCCAGCAGCTTAGCGCTAGGGACCAACTATGGCTACACCTTC. Translating it yields CASSLALGTNYGYTF.

The chain has TRBV9 and TRBJ2-7; D is possibly TRBD2 (6 bases). The CDR3 is 14 amino acids. Germline V CDR1 and CDR2: SGDLS, YYNGEE. V lost 4 bases to trimming and J lost 0 bases, with 11 bases between them. Written as DNA, the CDR3 is TGTGCCAGCAGCACCCTGGAGGGCTCCTACGAGCAGTACTTC. Amino acid sequence: CASSTLEGSYEQYF.

The chain employs TRBV4-1 and TRBJ2-7; D is possibly TRBD1 (6 bases). The CDR3 has 14 amino acids. V lost 3 bases, J lost 3 bases, and 12 bases lay in between. In germline, CDR1 is MGHRA, CDR2 YSYEKL. In DNA, the CDR3 is TGCGCCAGCAGCCATTTCCAGGACAGCTACGAGCAGTACTTC. Residues: CASSHFQDSYEQYF.

This chain links TRBV4-2 with TRBJ2-2; a possible D gene is TRBD1 (5 bases). The germline V gene has CDR1 LGHNA and CDR2 YNFKEQ. V was cut by 8 bases and J by 7 bases, with 17 bases left in between. The CDR3 extends over 14 amino acids. This chain's CDR3 is CASQSGFNGGELFF. CDR3 DNA sequence: TGTGCCAGCCAGTCAGGGTTCAATGGCGGGGAGCTGTTTTTT.